Each of the 8 T cell receptor beta chains below was sequenced from the same sample in a study of cytomegalovirus exposure and HLA in healthy donors. The PCR used 60 Vbeta and 13 Jbeta primers. The data were produced by immunoSEQ multiplex PCR, yet TCRdb's version contains in-frame clones alone and is incomplete. Among around 120,000 clones, approximately 68% were seen once, and the ten largest hold around 1.6%. Sequenced: PBMCs. Receptor source: a man aged 25 to 40 in good health and CMV-seropositive.

The chain has TRBV2 and TRBJ2-1; 8 bases line up with TRBD1. Germline trimming cut 6 bases from V and 10 bases from J; bases unmatched to any gene: 5. Germline CDR1 is SNHLY and CDR2 is FYNNEI. CDR3 size: 12 residues. In DNA, the CDR3 is TGTGCCAGCAGCGACAGGGACAGGGAGCAGTTCTTC. This codes for CASSDRDREQFF. The complete variable domain, with remaining parts taken from reference TRBV2 and TRBJ2-1, reads EPEVTQTPSHQVTQMGQEVILRCVPISNHLYFYWYRQILGQKVEFLVSFYNNEISEKSEIFDDQFSVERPDGSNFTLKIRSTKLEDSAMYFCASSDRDREQFFGPGTRLTVL.

This clone has just a few counts. This chain joins TRBV5-4 and TRBJ2-5; the match to TRBD1 covers 7 bases. V gave up 5 bases and J gave up 3 bases; unmatched junction bases: 4. This CDR3 comprises 13 residues. CDR1 SGHNT and CDR2 YYREEE come from the germline V gene (reference sequence). In DNA, the CDR3 is TGTGCCAGCAGTTATACAGGGGAAGAGACCCAGTACTTC. It yields the protein CASSYTGEETQYF.

This clone was found a few times. The chain is built from TRBV5-1 and TRBJ2-2; tentative D call: TRBD2 (6 bases). Per the germline V gene, CDR1 is SGHRS and CDR2 is YFSETQ. V gave up 7 bases and J gave up 2 bases, with 12 bases separating them. This CDR3 is 14 amino acids long. The CDR3 reads CASRPGVNTGELFF. CDR3 DNA sequence: TGCGCCAGCCGACCGGGGGTAAACACCGGGGAGCTGTTTTTT.

The CDR3 region has the DNA TGTGCCAGCAACTCACAGGGGAGGTTCTACGAGCAGTACTTC. Translating gives CASNSQGRFYEQYF. The V and J genes are TRBV2 and TRBJ2-7; perhaps TRBD1 as D (7 bases). Per the germline V gene, CDR1 is SNHLY and CDR2 is FYNNEI. This CDR3 comprises 14 residues. Deletions cut 7 bases from V and 3 bases from J, with 16 bases between.

V is TRBV5-1 and J is TRBJ2-3, with TRBD2 identical over 12 bases. CDR3 length equals 18 residues. Losses at the gene ends were 0 bases for V and 4 bases for J; bases not matched to a gene: 9. Germline CDR1 reads SGHRS; CDR2 reads YFSETQ. In DNA, the CDR3 is TGCGCCAGCAGCTTGGGACTAGCGGGAGCGGGTTACGCAGATACGCAGTATTTT. It specifies CASSLGLAGAGYADTQYF.

This chain uses TRBV5-1 with TRBJ2-1; D gene unclear. From germline, CDR1 is SGHRS and CDR2 YFSETQ. Trimming left V 0 bases short and J 7 bases short, with 5 bases between. The CDR3 covers 12 residues. CDR3 sequence: CASSLAFNEQFF. CDR3 DNA sequence: TGCGCCAGCAGCTTGGCTTTTAATGAGCAGTTCTTC.

The table lists this clone with a few counts. The chain employs TRBV4-3 and TRBJ1-3; D possibly corresponds to TRBD1 (6 bases). Germline CDR1 and CDR2: LGHNA and YSLEER. CDR3 length: 15 residues. V was cut by 6 bases and J by 0 bases, with 12 bases left in between. CDR3: CASSPLTGSGNTIYF. The DNA of the CDR3 is TGCGCCAGCAGTCCGCTGACAGGCTCTGGAAACACCATATATTTT.

This chain joins TRBV28 and TRBJ2-3; D may be TRBD1 (5 bases). V was clipped by 6 bases and J by 0 bases, with 19 bases between them. The CDR3 consists of 17 residues. Germline V gene lookup returns CDR1 MDHEN and CDR2 SYDVKM. The CDR3 is CASRGFFGAASTDTQYF. DNA of the CDR3: TGTGCCAGCAGGGGGTTTTTTGGGGCCGCCAGCACAGATACGCAGTATTTT.